These T cell receptor beta chains were read from a single sample in a study of beta chain features in type 1 diabetes. Assay: immunoSEQ multiplex PCR; the TCRdb copy retains only in-frame clones and omits some. The sample carries about 290,000 clones, 8% recorded once. The sample was central memory CD4+ T cells from blood. These receptors were taken from a woman younger than 30 in good health. Both conserved end residues are part of each CDR3. A D gene is named only where the DNA matches it firmly. Rows give clone size only sometimes, using once, few, many, or a class for an expanded clone.

D gene: -; J gene: TRBJ1-5; clone size: -; V gene: TRBV5-5; CDR3 protein: CASSSNPDGDSNQPQHF; CDR3 DNA: TGTGCCAGCAGCTCCAATCCGGATGGGGACAGCAATCAGCCCCAGCATTTT
D gene: -; J gene: TRBJ1-2; clone size: -; V gene: TRBV10-3; CDR3 protein: CAISDPGGDDYGYTF; CDR3 DNA: TGTGCCATCAGTGACCCTGGGGGGGATGACTATGGCTACACCTTC
D gene: -; J gene: TRBJ2-3; clone size: once; V gene: TRBV4-1; CDR3 protein: CASSQGNGPTTDTQYF; CDR3 DNA: TGCGCCAGCAGCCAAGGAAACGGACCAACCACAGATACGCAGTATTTT
D gene: -; J gene: TRBJ2-1; clone size: -; V gene: TRBV9; CDR3 protein: CASSVDKNEQFF; CDR3 DNA: TGTGCCAGCAGCGTAGATAAGAATGAGCAGTTCTTC
D gene: -; J gene: TRBJ2-2; clone size: many; V gene: TRBV5-4; CDR3 protein: CASSSQTRRNTGELFF; CDR3 DNA: TGTGCCAGCAGCTCCCAGACTAGGAGGAACACCGGGGAGCTGTTTTTT
D gene: TRBD1; J gene: TRBJ1-2; clone size: -; V gene: TRBV5-5; CDR3 protein: CASSLVLTGAGGYTF; CDR3 DNA: TGTGCCAGCAGCTTAGTCTTGACAGGGGCAGGTGGCTACACCTTC
D gene: TRBD1; J gene: TRBJ2-7; clone size: -; V gene: TRBV27; CDR3 protein: CASSLDGQVFREQYF; CDR3 DNA: TGTGCCAGCAGTTTAGACGGACAGGTTTTTAGGGAGCAGTACTTC
D gene: -; J gene: TRBJ1-5; clone size: -; V gene: TRBV2; CDR3 protein: CASTDYSNQPQHF; CDR3 DNA: TGTGCCAGCACGGATTATAGCAATCAGCCCCAGCATTTT
D gene: TRBD2; J gene: TRBJ2-1; clone size: -; V gene: TRBV7-2; CDR3 protein: CASSLGASGPTRELF; CDR3 DNA: TGTGCCAGCAGCTTAGGGGCTAGCGGACCCACTAGGGAGCTCTTC
D gene: -; J gene: TRBJ1-1; clone size: few; V gene: TRBV5-6; CDR3 protein: CASSFERTEAFF; CDR3 DNA: TGTGCCAGCAGCTTTGAACGGACTGAAGCTTTCTTT
D gene: TRBD1; J gene: TRBJ1-1; clone size: -; V gene: TRBV6-1; CDR3 protein: CASSEAGTGGTEAFF; CDR3 DNA: TGTGCCAGCAGTGAAGCTGGCACAGGGGGCACTGAAGCTTTCTTT
D gene: -; J gene: TRBJ1-5; clone size: -; V gene: TRBV10-3; CDR3 protein: CAMLRGRQPQHF; CDR3 DNA: TGTGCCATGTTACGGGGTCGACAGCCCCAGCATTTT
D gene: TRBD2; J gene: TRBJ2-1; clone size: few; V gene: TRBV11-3; CDR3 protein: CASSQGLAGGNEQFF; CDR3 DNA: TGTGCCAGCAGCCAGGGACTAGCGGGAGGGAATGAGCAGTTCTTC
D gene: -; J gene: TRBJ2-7; clone size: -; V gene: TRBV7-2; CDR3 protein: CASSLAGQGYEQYF; CDR3 DNA: TGTGCCAGCAGCTTAGCGGGTCAGGGCTACGAGCAGTACTTC
D gene: TRBD1; J gene: TRBJ2-5; clone size: few; V gene: TRBV5-4; CDR3 protein: CASSSQQGALETQYF; CDR3 DNA: TGTGCCAGCAGCTCACAACAGGGGGCCTTGGAGACCCAGTACTTC
D gene: TRBD1; J gene: TRBJ1-2; clone size: -; V gene: TRBV29-1; CDR3 protein: CSAGQGAAYGYTF; CDR3 DNA: TGCAGCGCGGGACAGGGGGCGGCCTATGGCTACACCTTC
D gene: -; J gene: TRBJ2-1; clone size: -; V gene: TRBV7-2; CDR3 protein: CASSLAGTPDNEQFF; CDR3 DNA: TGTGCCAGCAGCTTAGCGGGGACTCCGGACAATGAGCAGTTCTTC
D gene: -; J gene: TRBJ2-2; clone size: -; V gene: TRBV7-2; CDR3 protein: CASSFVRANTGELFF; CDR3 DNA: TGTGCCAGCAGCTTCGTTAGGGCGAACACCGGGGAGCTGTTTTTT
D gene: TRBD2; J gene: TRBJ2-5; clone size: -; V gene: TRBV9; CDR3 protein: CASSTGGRVQETQYF; CDR3 DNA: TGTGCCAGCAGCACCGGGGGGAGGGTCCAAGAGACCCAGTACTTC
D gene: -; J gene: TRBJ1-5; clone size: -; V gene: TRBV18; CDR3 protein: CASSPRTEVSNQPQHF; CDR3 DNA: TGTGCCAGCTCACCACGGACGGAGGTTAGCAATCAGCCCCAGCATTTT
D gene: -; J gene: TRBJ2-7; clone size: few; V gene: TRBV7-2; CDR3 protein: CASSLGGGPNSYEQYF; CDR3 DNA: TGTGCCAGCAGCCTAGGTGGGGGCCCAAACTCTTACGAGCAGTACTTC
D gene: TRBD1; J gene: TRBJ1-2; clone size: many; V gene: TRBV7-2; CDR3 protein: CASSPGGGRGYTF; CDR3 DNA: TGTGCCAGCAGCCCAGGGGGCGGGCGGGGCTACACCTTC
D gene: -; J gene: TRBJ1-2; clone size: few; V gene: TRBV7-2; CDR3 protein: CASSPRQDYGYTF; CDR3 DNA: TGTGCCAGCAGCCCGAGGCAGGACTATGGCTACACCTTC
D gene: TRBD1; J gene: TRBJ2-3; clone size: -; V gene: TRBV5-4; CDR3 protein: CASSSKRDRNTDTQYF; CDR3 DNA: TGTGCCAGCAGCTCTAAACGGGACAGAAACACAGATACGCAGTATTTT
D gene: -; J gene: TRBJ1-5; clone size: -; V gene: TRBV7-9; CDR3 protein: CASSFLATGNQPQHF; CDR3 DNA: TGTGCCAGCAGCTTTCTCGCCACGGGGAATCAGCCCCAGCATTTT
D gene: -; J gene: TRBJ1-5; clone size: -; V gene: TRBV19; CDR3 protein: CVSGNPANQPQHF; CDR3 DNA: TGTGTTTCCGGCAACCCTGCCAATCAGCCCCAGCATTTT
D gene: -; J gene: TRBJ2-2; clone size: many; V gene: TRBV2; CDR3 protein: CASRRGSLNTGELFF; CDR3 DNA: TGTGCCAGCAGGAGGGGCAGCCTGAACACCGGGGAGCTGTTTTTT
D gene: -; J gene: TRBJ1-1; clone size: many; V gene: TRBV19; CDR3 protein: CASSIGTVPAAFF; CDR3 DNA: TGTGCCAGTAGTATAGGGACAGTACCTGCCGCTTTCTTT
D gene: -; J gene: TRBJ1-4; clone size: many; V gene: TRBV15; CDR3 protein: CATSRAPNEKLFF; CDR3 DNA: TGTGCCACCAGCAGAGCCCCTAATGAAAAACTGTTTTTT
D gene: -; J gene: TRBJ2-3; clone size: -; V gene: TRBV9; CDR3 protein: CASSAPSGRSDTQYF; CDR3 DNA: TGTGCCAGCAGCGCCCCCTCGGGCAGGTCGGATACGCAGTATTTT
D gene: -; J gene: TRBJ2-3; clone size: few; V gene: TRBV7-9; CDR3 protein: CASSTHFRDGGTDTQYF; CDR3 DNA: TGTGCCAGCAGCACCCACTTCCGGGACGGTGGCACAGATACGCAGTATTTT
D gene: -; J gene: TRBJ2-3; clone size: few; V gene: TRBV4-1; CDR3 protein: CASSQSTIGTDTQYF; CDR3 DNA: TGCGCCAGCAGCCAAAGTACCATAGGCACAGATACGCAGTATTTT
D gene: TRBD1; J gene: TRBJ2-5; clone size: -; V gene: TRBV18; CDR3 protein: CASSRGQLPLETQYF; CDR3 DNA: TGTGCCAGCTCACGGGGACAGCTACCCTTAGAGACCCAGTACTTC
D gene: -; J gene: TRBJ2-7; clone size: -; V gene: TRBV5-1; CDR3 protein: CASSLFSPVSSYEQYF; CDR3 DNA: TGCGCCAGCAGCTTGTTTTCGCCGGTATCATCCTACGAGCAGTACTTC
D gene: TRBD2; J gene: TRBJ2-5; clone size: few; V gene: TRBV4-2; CDR3 protein: CASSAGGTQETQYF; CDR3 DNA: TGTGCCAGCAGTGCGGGAGGGACTCAAGAGACCCAGTACTTC
D gene: TRBD1; J gene: TRBJ2-1; clone size: few; V gene: TRBV29-1; CDR3 protein: CSVARGQGINEQFF; CDR3 DNA: TGCAGCGTTGCTCGCGGACAGGGGATCAATGAGCAGTTCTTC
D gene: -; J gene: TRBJ1-1; clone size: few; V gene: TRBV30; CDR3 protein: CAWSRRGGNTEAFF; CDR3 DNA: TGTGCCTGGAGCCGTAGAGGTGGGAACACTGAAGCTTTCTTT
D gene: -; J gene: TRBJ2-3; clone size: few; V gene: TRBV7-8; CDR3 protein: CASSWTGASTDTQYF; CDR3 DNA: TGTGCCAGCAGCTGGACGGGGGCAAGCACAGATACGCAGTATTTT
D gene: -; J gene: TRBJ2-5; clone size: -; V gene: TRBV5-1; CDR3 protein: CASSPAVEKTQYF; CDR3 DNA: TGCGCCAGCAGCCCTGCTGTGGAGAAGACCCAGTACTTC
D gene: TRBD2; J gene: TRBJ2-1; clone size: few; V gene: TRBV9; CDR3 protein: CASSILSSGIYNEQFF; CDR3 DNA: TGTGCCAGCAGCATCCTCTCTAGCGGGATATACAATGAGCAGTTCTTC
D gene: -; J gene: TRBJ2-6; clone size: few; V gene: TRBV7-9; CDR3 protein: CASSLALGSGANVLTF; CDR3 DNA: TGTGCCAGCAGCTTAGCCCTTGGTTCTGGGGCCAACGTCCTGACTTTC
D gene: -; J gene: TRBJ1-2; clone size: many; V gene: TRBV7-6; CDR3 protein: CASSSRGFDGYTF; CDR3 DNA: TGTGCCAGCAGCAGCAGGGGATTTGATGGCTACACCTTC
D gene: -; J gene: TRBJ2-3; clone size: few; V gene: TRBV9; CDR3 protein: CASSVVGGADTQYF; CDR3 DNA: TGTGCCAGCAGCGTAGTGGGGGGCGCAGATACGCAGTATTTT